This T cell receptor beta chain was found in a study of CD4 T cells in relation to SARS-CoV-2 and coronaviruses. Regarding the study as a whole: Crossreactive clones expanded significantly less to SARS-CoV-2 than monoreactive clones.

As for this clone: Its specificity is not known.

The CDR3 sequence is 15 residues long. Trimming stripped 0 bases from V and 5 bases from J, with 13 bases between. The germline gives CDR1 SGHRS, CDR2 YFSETQ. Profiling relied on immunoSEQ multiplex PCR, and the TCRdb table lists in-frame clones only, not all of them. The sample gives about 37,000 clones, 75% to 90% of which show up once; less than 4% is in the top ten. This chain connects TRBV5-1 to TRBJ2-3; D is possibly TRBD2 (6 bases). The source material was memory CD4+ T cells from PBMCs. This receptor was taken from an adult with COVID-19. In nucleotides, the CDR3 is TGCGCCAGCAGCTTGGACCCGGGAGAGGTAGATACGCAGTATTTT. Its translation: CASSLDPGEVDTQYF.